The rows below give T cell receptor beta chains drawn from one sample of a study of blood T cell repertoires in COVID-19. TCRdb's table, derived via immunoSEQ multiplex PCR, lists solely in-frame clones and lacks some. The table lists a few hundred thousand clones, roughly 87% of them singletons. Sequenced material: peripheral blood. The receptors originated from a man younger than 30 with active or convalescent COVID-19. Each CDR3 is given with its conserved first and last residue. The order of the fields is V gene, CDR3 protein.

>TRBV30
CACDATGALRNSPLHF
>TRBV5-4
CASSRIVGTAKETQYF
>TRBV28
CASSPYQGAGDTQYF
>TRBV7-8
CASSFREGLYEQYF
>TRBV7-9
CASSLAIGVKAGGYTF
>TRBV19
CASSMGLAGTDTQYF
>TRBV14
CASSKREWENSPLHF
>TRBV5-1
CASSPGLTSNEKLFF
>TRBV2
CAIWLAGPRNEQFF
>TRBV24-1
CATSEAEKTEAFF
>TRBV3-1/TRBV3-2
CASSPKGEGSGEQYF
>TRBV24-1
CATSDLGTGGFGSYNEQFF
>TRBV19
CASGASGAPGDTQYF
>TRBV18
CASSPQGAEAFF
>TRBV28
CASSVSGRAYEQYF
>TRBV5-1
CASSFGTKEVYEQFF
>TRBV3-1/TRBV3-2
CASSQEEAGGNYGYTF